One and the same sample provided the 31 T cell receptor beta chains below, sequenced in a study of blood T cells in healthy people across ages. Alongside a J-beta primer mix, a sample-barcoded 5' primer served in a second PCR lasting about 7 to 11 cycles. Each CDR3 protein is one row after TCRdb ran MiXCR on the 5' RACE reads. In the table there are around 850,000 distinct CDR3 sequences, about 37% of which are singletons. The specimen sequenced was blood. Every receptor here comes from a man aged 18 to 29 in good health.

The sample holds a few counts of this clonotype. J is TRBJ1-2 and V is TRBV2; no definite D call. Trimming cost V 8 bases and J 3 bases, with 10 bases left between them. CDR1 and CDR2 (germline): SNHLY, FYNNEI. The CDR3 extends over 12 amino acids. The CDR3: CASRWQDYGYTF. DNA of the CDR3: TGTGCCAGCCGGTGGCAGGACTATGGCTACACCTTC. The whole variable domain, remainder taken from reference TRBV2 and TRBJ1-2, is EPEVTQTPSHQVTQMGQEVILRCVPISNHLYFYWYRQILGQKVEFLVSFYNNEISEKSEIFDDQFSVERPDGSNFTLKIRSTKLEDSAMYFCASRWQDYGYTFGSGTRLTVV.

The chain has TRBV2 and TRBJ2-3; 12 bases line up with TRBD2. Germline CDR1 reads SNHLY; CDR2 reads FYNNEI. V lost 8 bases to trimming and J lost 1 base; unmatched junction nucleotides: 10. CDR3 length equals 17 residues. CDR3 sequence reads: CASSGLAGGPGTDTQYF. The CDR3 nucleotides read TGTGCCAGCTCGGGCCTAGCGGGGGGGCCGGGCACAGATACGCAGTATTTT.

This chain uses TRBV4-3 with TRBJ1-6; D perhaps matches TRBD1 (5 bases). The V end lost 0 bases, the J end lost 7 bases, and 10 bases lay between the germline ends. CDR1 and CDR2 (germline): LGHNA, YSLEER. The CDR3 has 15 amino acids. This CDR3 reads CASSQDRTRNSPLHF. CDR3 DNA: TGCGCCAGCAGCCAAGACCGGACACGAAATTCACCCCTCCACTTT.

The chain's CDR3 is CASSSGTGTGEVEKLFF. CDR3 coding DNA: TGTGCCAGCAGCTCCGGGACGGGGACAGGGGAGGTTGAAAAACTGTTTTTT. The chain employs TRBV7-9 and TRBJ1-4; 10 bases map to TRBD1. CDR3 length: 17 residues. The V gene end was trimmed by 4 bases and the J gene end by 7 bases; junction bases not matched to a gene: 12. Germline values: CDR1 SEHNR, CDR2 FQNEAQ (reference sequence).

In DNA form, the CDR3 reads TGTGCCAGCAGACCTAGCGGGGGAAGCACAGATACGCAGTATTTT. It yields the protein CASRPSGGSTDTQYF. The gene calls are TRBV2 and TRBJ2-3; TRBD2 matches at 10 bases. Germline V gene lookup returns CDR1 SNHLY and CDR2 FYNNEI. J lost 0 bases, V lost 6 bases, and 3 bases had no gene match. CDR3 size: 15 residues.

The chain combines TRBV20-1 with TRBJ1-1; possible D gene TRBD1, 5 bases. V lost 6 bases and J 5 bases, leaving 25 bases between the germline ends. In germline, CDR1 is DFQATT, CDR2 SNEGSKA (reference sequence). The CDR3 spans 16 residues. The CDR3 here is CSAPQAPGRKGTEAFF. CDR3 sequence (DNA): TGCAGTGCCCCCCAAGCCCCGGGTCGTAAGGGGACTGAAGCTTTCTTT.

Turning to this clonotype: The germline gene is not matched at one end of the junction; a read error may be the cause. This sequence joins TRBV5-6 and TRBJ1-2, with TRBD1 matching 7 bases. Per the germline V gene, CDR1 is SGHDT and CDR2 is YYEEEE. This CDR3 is 16 amino acids long. CDR3 bases: TGTGTCAGCAGCTTGGGGGGCCGGGGACAGTTTGGAGGCTACACCTTC. It is translated as CVSSLGGRGQFGGYTF.

The chain combines TRBV29-1 with TRBJ2-7; D is tentatively TRBD1 or TRBD2 (5 bases each). V shed 4 bases and J shed 2 bases, with 6 bases lying between them. The CDR3 covers 11 residues. Germline lookup yields CDR1 SQVTM and CDR2 ANQGSEA. CDR3 sequence reads: CSVAGPYEQYF. CDR3 bases: TGCAGCGTTGCGGGACCCTACGAGCAGTACTTC.

The CDR3 nucleotides read TGTGCCAGCAGTGCAACAGGTCTTTGGGGTGGAAATAGCAATCAGCCCCAGCATTTT. Translating gives CASSATGLWGGNSNQPQHF. The chain carries TRBV27 and TRBJ1-5, with D possibly matching TRBD1 (5 bases). Between the trimmed V and J ends, which lost 5 bases and 0 bases, there was a span of 23 bases. Germline V CDR1 and CDR2: MNHEY, SMNVEV (reference sequence). CDR3 length: 19 residues.

This clonotype appeared many times. The chain links TRBV7-3 to TRBJ2-1; 8 bases align to TRBD1. Germline loops: CDR1 SGHTA, CDR2 FQGTGA. The V segment lost 8 bases and the J segment 7 bases; nucleotides outside the gene matches: 10. The CDR3 runs 14 residues. The CDR3 DNA is TGTGCCAGCCAAACGGACAGGGAGAAAAATGAGCAGTTCTTC. Translating gives CASQTDREKNEQFF.

In this sample, this clonotype turned up a few times. The chain couples TRBV6-5 to TRBJ1-2, with unresolved D. The germline V gene encodes CDR1 MNHEY and CDR2 SVGAGI. V was trimmed by 6 bases and J by 5 bases, leaving 13 bases between them. This CDR3 contains 13 residues. CDR3 nucleotide sequence: TGTGCCAGCAGACCCGATCCTTGGTATGGCTACACCTTC. Protein product: CASRPDPWYGYTF.

The chain joins TRBV20-1 to TRBJ1-1; D uncertain. Per germline, CDR1 DFQATT and CDR2 SNEGSKA (reference sequence). This CDR3 contains 12 residues. V lost 5 bases to trimming and J lost 1 base, with 8 bases between them. CDR3 bases: TGCAGTGCTTATGAAAGGAACACTGAAGCTTTCTTT. Translation: CSAYERNTEAFF.

This clonotype was observed a few times. The chain employs TRBV18 and TRBJ2-1; D unresolved. The ends were cut back, 5 bases at V and 2 bases at J, with 10 bases in the middle. The CDR3 sequence is 14 residues long. Germline V gene lookup returns CDR1 KGHSH and CDR2 LQKENI. This chain's CDR3 is CASSVTVTYNEQFF. CDR3 nucleotides: TGTGCCAGCTCAGTGACGGTAACCTACAATGAGCAGTTCTTC.

CDR3 sequence reads: CASTQAGGTNEKLFF. The CDR3 coding sequence is TGTGCCAGCACCCAGGCAGGGGGGACTAATGAAAAACTGTTTTTT. The chain recombines TRBV7-2 with TRBJ1-4, with 7 bases aligning to TRBD1. Germline-derived CDR1 and CDR2 are SGHTA and FQGNSA. The CDR3 runs 15 residues. The trim removed 7 bases at V and 2 bases at J, leaving 7 bases unmatched.

The rearrangement joins TRBV5-6 to TRBJ1-1; perhaps TRBD1 as D (6 bases). Germline assignment: CDR1 SGHDT and CDR2 YYEEEE. The CDR3 is made up of 14 amino acids. Trimming took 3 bases from V and 5 from J, leaving 14 bases between them. The DNA of the CDR3 is TGTGCCAGCAGCTCAGACAGGTGGTGGACTGAAGCTTTCTTT. This gives the protein CASSSDRWWTEAFF. Full variable domain (outside the CDR3, taken from reference TRBV5-6 and TRBJ1-1): DAGVTQSPTHLIKTRGQQVTLRCSPKSGHDTVSWYQQALGQGPQFIFQYYEEEERQRGNFPDRFSGHQFPNYSSELNVNALLLGDSALYLCASSSDRWWTEAFFGQGTRLTVV.

V is TRBV20-1 and J is TRBJ1-2; D is unclear. Between the trimmed V and J ends, which lost 6 bases and 4 bases, there was a span of 18 bases. This CDR3 contains 14 residues. Germline CDR1 is DFQATT and CDR2 is SNEGSKA (reference sequence). CDR3 region: CSAPPRVGLYGYTF. The CDR3 nucleotides are TGCAGTGCCCCCCCCCGAGTCGGGCTCTATGGCTACACCTTC.

This clonotype was found many times. This chain uses TRBV20-1 with TRBJ1-2; the match to TRBD1 covers 8 bases. This CDR3 region has 13 residues. Germline V lookup: CDR1 DFQATT, CDR2 SNEGSKA (reference sequence). V shed 5 bases and J 3 bases; nucleotides not matched to a gene: 5. Here the CDR3 DNA reads TGCAGTGCTGTAACAGGGGGACACTATGGCTACACCTTC. This codes for CSAVTGGHYGYTF.

This chain's CDR3 is CASRRTGVTEAFF. The CDR3 DNA is TGTGCCAGCAGGAGGACAGGGGTCACTGAAGCTTTCTTT. The rearrangement uses TRBV2 and TRBJ1-1; 9 nucleotides match TRBD1. CDR1 and CDR2 from the germline V gene are SNHLY and FYNNEI. This CDR3 has 13 residues. Trimming took 6 bases from V and 4 from J; bases not matched to a gene: 3.

This sequence joins TRBV20-1 and TRBJ2-7, with D tentatively TRBD2 (7 bases). Germline lookup yields CDR1 DFQATT and CDR2 SNEGSKA (reference sequence). V lost 6 bases and J lost 4, with 19 bases in between. CDR3 length equals 14 residues. The CDR3 spells CSASHPGGRYEQYF. CDR3 DNA sequence: TGCAGTGCCTCCCATCCGGGGGGCAGATACGAGCAGTACTTC.

The chain recombines TRBV7-2 with TRBJ2-3, with D possibly TRBD2 on 5 matching bases. Trimming took off 5 bases at V and 0 bases at J, with 15 bases between the two ends. CDR1 and CDR2 (germline): SGHTA, FQGNSA. The CDR3 is made up of 16 amino acids. DNA of the CDR3: TGTGCCAGCAGCGGCCCCACTAGACCTAGCACAGATACGCAGTATTTT. Translating it yields CASSGPTRPSTDTQYF.

The chain joins TRBV27 to TRBJ1-2; 9 positions agree with TRBD1. The CDR3 runs to 14 residues. Germline assignment: CDR1 MNHEY and CDR2 SMNVEV (reference sequence). With V trimmed by 4 bases and J by 4 bases, 4 bases remained unmatched. The DNA of the CDR3 is TGTGCCAGCAGTTCCCAGACAGGGGGCTATGGCTACACCTTC. This translates into CASSSQTGGYGYTF.

The chain recombines TRBV15 with TRBJ2-5; no firm D call. Germline CDR1 reads LNHNV; CDR2 reads YYDKDF (reference sequence). The V end was cut by 0 bases, the J end by 12 bases, with 11 bases between. The CDR3 consists of 12 residues. The CDR3: CATSRDRSAEYF. In nucleotides, the CDR3 is TGTGCCACCAGCAGAGATCGCAGCGCGGAGTACTTC.

This clonotype was counted a few times. The chain combines TRBV7-2 with TRBJ1-1; no clear D gene. The V and J ends lost 8 bases and 2 bases respectively, with 12 bases between them. The CDR3 spans 13 residues. Germline V gives CDR1 SGHTA, CDR2 FQGNSA. The CDR3 DNA reads as TGTGCCAGCGTCGGTAATGGTAACACTGAAGCTTTCTTT. Translating it yields CASVGNGNTEAFF. Filled out from reference TRBV7-2 and TRBJ1-1, the complete variable domain reads GAGVSQSPSNKVTEKGKDVELRCDPISGHTALYWYRQSLGQGLEFLIYFQGNSAPDKSGLPSDRFSAERTGGSVSTLTIQRTQQEDSAVYLCASVGNGNTEAFFGQGTRLTVV.

This clonotype was observed a handful of times. The rearrangement uses TRBV2 and TRBJ1-5; D is ambiguous. The CDR3 covers 13 residues. Trimming took 2 bases from V and 2 from J, leaving 4 bases between them. In germline, CDR1 is SNHLY, CDR2 FYNNEI. The CDR3 nucleotides are TGTGCCAGCAGTGAATGGCGCAATCAGCCCCAGCATTTT. It codes for CASSEWRNQPQHF. The full variable domain, its missing parts supplied by reference TRBV2 and TRBJ1-5, is EPEVTQTPSHQVTQMGQEVILRCVPISNHLYFYWYRQILGQKVEFLVSFYNNEISEKSEIFDDQFSVERPDGSNFTLKIRSTKLEDSAMYFCASSEWRNQPQHFGDGTRLSIL.

This clonotype was observed a few times. The CDR3 DNA is TGTGCCTGGGGGAAGCGGACAGGCGGTGCCACTGAAGCTTTCTTT. Translating it yields CAWGKRTGGATEAFF. The chain carries TRBV30 and TRBJ1-1; 7 bases align to TRBD1. The ends lost 5 bases at V and 4 bases at J; junction bases unmatched: 13. Germline CDR1 reads GTSNPN; CDR2 reads SVGIG (reference sequence). The CDR3 contains 15 residues.

The rearrangement links TRBV5-1 to TRBJ2-1; 13 nucleotides align to TRBD2. The germline gives CDR1 SGHRS, CDR2 YFSETQ. V shed 0 bases and J 9 bases; nucleotides not matched to a gene: 6. This CDR3 is built from 16 residues. In DNA form, the CDR3 reads TGCGCCAGCAGCTTGGCACTAGCGGGGGGGCCGATTGAGCAGTTCTTC. Encoded protein: CASSLALAGGPIEQFF.

The chain has TRBV20-1 and TRBJ2-5; the match to TRBD1 covers 7 bases. Trimming took 5 bases from V and 1 from J; bases not matched to a gene: 4. Germline assignment: CDR1 DFQATT and CDR2 SNEGSKA (reference sequence). CDR3 size: 13 residues. The CDR3 region is CSAGRTGQETQYF. The CDR3 region has the DNA TGCAGTGCTGGTCGGACAGGCCAAGAGACCCAGTACTTC.

V usage is TRBV3-1 and J usage is TRBJ2-5; D may be TRBD1 (6 bases). Germline lookup yields CDR1 LGHDT and CDR2 YNNKEL (reference sequence). Trimming removed 5 bases at V and 5 bases at J, with 9 bases between. CDR3 length: 12 residues. The CDR3 DNA reads as TGTGCCAGCAGCGACAGGTTGGAGACCCAGTACTTC. This gives the protein CASSDRLETQYF.

This clonotype appeared a few times. The chain couples TRBV12-3 or TRBV12-4 to TRBJ1-2; D remains ambiguous. Trimming cost V 6 bases and J 0 bases, with 11 bases left between them. The CDR3 consists of 14 residues. For the CDR3, the DNA is TGTGCCAGCAGACCCGGTCCCGCTAACTATGGCTACACCTTC. As protein: CASRPGPANYGYTF.

This chain uses TRBV2 with TRBJ1-1, with D uncertain. The CDR3 consists of 11 residues. Germline-derived CDR1 and CDR2 are SNHLY and FYNNEI. V dropped 7 bases and J dropped 5 bases, with 8 bases sitting between them. The CDR3 loop reads CASMRATEAFF. As DNA, the CDR3 is TGTGCCAGCATGAGGGCTACTGAAGCTTTCTTT.

The chain combines TRBV9 with TRBJ1-4; 7 positions match TRBD1. J was trimmed by 8 bases and V by 2 bases; bases with no gene match: 6. This CDR3 contains 14 residues. The V gene's germline CDR1 is SGDLS and CDR2 YYNGEE. CDR3 protein: CASSVDGTAEKLFF. The DNA for the CDR3 is TGTGCCAGCAGCGTCGATGGGACAGCCGAAAAACTGTTTTTT.